The T cell receptor beta chain described here comes from a study of somatic mutations in T cells in chronic GVHD (dated by TCRdb to the early 2020s). Genomic DNA was isolated and then used for the TCRbeta deep sequencing. TCRbeta CDR3 sequencing and initial data processing were performed as a commercial service with the immunoSEQ assay. As for how the authors treated the data: Reads were demultiplexed, adapter and primer sequences were removed, similar clones were merged by frequency-ratio clustering, and V, D, J genes were annotated with IMGT. Held by TCRdb, this immuneACCESS table contains in-frame sequences only and omits some clones. Under half of the omission traces to an unresolved V gene where checked; the cause of the rest is unknown. The V and J calls and clone size are taken from that table; D and trimming were inferred from the DNA. The sample contains around 13,000 clones, around four fifths of them found a single time. Of the sample, about a third falls within the top ten clones.

A note on this clone: Its binding antigen is unknown. The input lacks base qualities; no much larger clone sits a single base away.

V is cut back by 8 bases and J by 3 bases, with 6 bases in the junction unmatched. CDR1 and CDR2, looked up from the germline V gene, are SNHLY and FYNNEI. From the cysteine through the phenylalanine, the CDR3 covers 14 amino acids. Only CDR3 DNA remains: 42 bases, in frame from the first base. Sorting staining used anti-CD3, anti-CD4, anti-CD8 and a Vbeta20 antibody from the IOTest Beta Mark kit on a FACSAria III, with purity above 97%. Peripheral blood was collected in sodium heparin tubes and mononuclear cells were isolated by Ficoll-Paque PLUS density gradient centrifugation. Before TCRbeta deep sequencing, the CD4+ Vbeta20+, CD4+ Vbeta20-, and CD8+ T cell fractions were FACS-sorted.

Sequenced: Vbeta20-negative CD4+ T cells from blood. The cell subset or site label, as the study defines it: CD4+ T cells sorted as TCR Vbeta20 negative by flow cytometry. The receptor comes from a male patient between 45 and 60 years old with chronic graft-versus-host disease. In transplant recipients, some T cells may be of donor rather than host origin. The chain links TRBV2 with TRBJ2-3, and TRBD1 aligns with 9 junction nucleotides. The DNA reads as follows: TGTGCCAGCCTCCGGGACAGGGTGACAGATACGCAGTATTTT. Its translation is CASLRDRVTDTQYF.